Given below is one T cell receptor beta chain in context. The sample is drawn from a study of blood T cell repertoires in COVID-19. In the study overall: The United States, Italy and Spain supplied acute and convalescent COVID-19 samples. From T cells, B-cell-depleted T cells, or PBMCs came the material, which was cDNA or gDNA.

Per the original data handling: Amplifying reference gene primers gave estimates of nucleated cell counts. TCRdb's table, derived via immunoSEQ multiplex PCR, lists solely in-frame clones and lacks some. That table furnishes V, J and clone size, whereas the DNA furnished D and trimming. The sample records fewer than 40,000 clones, around four fifths being singletons. The CDR3 has 15 amino acids. V lost 5 bases and J lost 3; bases outside the gene matches: 10. Germline assignment: CDR1 MNHEY and CDR2 SMNVEV (reference sequence). This chain joins TRBV27 and TRBJ2-7; 7 bases fit TRBD1. This sequence was found in a man in his 60s with acute or convalescent COVID-19. What was sequenced was peripheral blood. CDR3: CASSETTGWNYEQYF. In DNA form, the CDR3 reads TGTGCCAGCAGTGAGACGACAGGGTGGAACTACGAGCAGTACTTC.